One and the same sample provided the 5 T cell receptor beta chains below, sequenced in a study of read filtering for tumor transcriptome and immune sequencing. This library used roughly 400 ng RNA and molecular barcoded adaptors spanning alpha/delta and beta/gamma chains. One entry per CDR3 protein, called by TCRdb with MiXCR from the reads. The table has about 14,000 distinct CDR3 sequences, approximately 20% seen once. Sequenced: a population of CD138-negative cells sorted from bone marrow. The receptors here all came from a donor over 35 with multiple myeloma.

This clonotype was seen repeatedly, ten times or more. The V gene is TRBV9, the J gene TRBJ2-3; 8 bases map to TRBD2. V gave up 0 bases and J gave up 5 bases; unmatched junction bases: 11. Germline CDR1 and CDR2: SGDLS and YYNGEE. This CDR3 comprises 17 residues. DNA of the CDR3: TGTGCCAGCAGCGTAGACCGACCCGCGGGGGGTGAAGATACGCAGTATTTT. Protein sequence: CASSVDRPAGGEDTQYF.

The chain links TRBV6-2 or TRBV6-3 to TRBJ2-7; D uncertain. Germline loops: CDR1 MNHEY, CDR2 SVGEGT. V shed 6 bases and J shed 3 bases, with 12 bases lying between them. The CDR3 contains 13 residues. CDR3 in DNA: TGTGCCAGCAGGGATGCGAATTACTACGAGCAGTACTTC. Its translation is CASRDANYYEQYF.

Ten or more counts support this clonotype. The rearrangement links TRBV13 to TRBJ1-5; D possibly corresponds to TRBD1 (5 bases). Germline-derived CDR1 and CDR2 are PRHDT and FYEKMQ (reference sequence). The CDR3 is 16 residues long. V gave up 5 bases and J gave up 0 bases, with 14 bases separating them. The CDR3 region has the DNA TGTGCCAGCAGCCGCGGGGGTCAGCATAGCAATCAGCCCCAGCATTTT. Protein sequence: CASSRGGQHSNQPQHF.

This clonotype was picked up a small number of times. The CDR3 reads CASSLNPTDTQYF. For the CDR3, the DNA is TGTGCCAGCAGCTTGAACCCCACAGATACGCAGTATTTT. The J gene is TRBJ2-3, the V gene TRBV7-3; unclear D gene. Germline CDR1 SGHTA, CDR2 FQGTGA. The ends were cut back, 3 bases at V and 2 bases at J, with 6 bases in the middle. The length of the CDR3 is 13 residues. Together with reference TRBV7-3 and TRBJ2-3, the CDR3 gives the full variable domain: GAGVSQTPSNKVTEKGKYVELRCDPISGHTALYWYRQSLGQGPEFLIYFQGTGAADDSGLPNDRFFAVRPEGSVSTLKIQRTERGDSAVYLCASSLNPTDTQYFGPGTRLTVL.

This clonotype was detected many times. The chain employs TRBV19 and TRBJ2-7, with 9 bases that match TRBD2. This CDR3 has 15 amino acids. The V and J ends lost 2 bases and 4 bases, in that order; junction bases with no gene match: 6. Germline V gives CDR1 LNHDA, CDR2 SQIVND (reference sequence). CDR3 DNA: TGTGCCAGTAGTATAACGACTAGCGGAGCGTACGAGCAGTACTTC. Its protein is CASSITTSGAYEQYF.